This T cell receptor (beta chain) came from a study of response to subunit inactivated influenza vaccine. Many counts were recorded for this clonotype. Its specificity is not known. TCRdb passed the RT-PCR reads through MiXCR, listing each CDR3 protein once. This table has about 700,000 distinct CDR3 sequences, less than 15% appearing once. Trimming left V 2 bases short and J 1 base short, with 9 bases between. Germline CDR1 is SGHTA and CDR2 is FQGNSA. CDR3 size: 15 residues. General study findings and limits: Authors suggested each seasonal flu vaccination may recruit only limited numbers of new T cells.

The receptor's source is a man aged 50 or older who received an inactivated influenza vaccine. The rearrangement joins TRBV7-2 to TRBJ2-1; D uncertain. Sequenced material: PBMCs from blood, taken 14 to 15 days before vaccination. The CDR3 is CASSLLHSSYNEQFF. CDR3 sequence (DNA): TGTGCCAGCAGCTTATTACACAGTTCCTACAATGAGCAGTTCTTC.